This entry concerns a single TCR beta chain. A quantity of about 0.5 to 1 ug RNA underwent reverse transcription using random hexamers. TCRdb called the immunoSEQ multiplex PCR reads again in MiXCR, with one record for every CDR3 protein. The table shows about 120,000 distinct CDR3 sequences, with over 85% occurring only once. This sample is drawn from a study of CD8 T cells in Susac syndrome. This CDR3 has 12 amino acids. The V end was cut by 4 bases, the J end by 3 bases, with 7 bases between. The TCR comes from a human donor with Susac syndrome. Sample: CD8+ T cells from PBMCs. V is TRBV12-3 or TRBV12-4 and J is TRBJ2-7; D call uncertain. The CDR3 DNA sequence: TGTGCCAGCAGTTATGTCAGCTACGAGCAGTACTTC. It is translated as CASSYVSYEQYF.